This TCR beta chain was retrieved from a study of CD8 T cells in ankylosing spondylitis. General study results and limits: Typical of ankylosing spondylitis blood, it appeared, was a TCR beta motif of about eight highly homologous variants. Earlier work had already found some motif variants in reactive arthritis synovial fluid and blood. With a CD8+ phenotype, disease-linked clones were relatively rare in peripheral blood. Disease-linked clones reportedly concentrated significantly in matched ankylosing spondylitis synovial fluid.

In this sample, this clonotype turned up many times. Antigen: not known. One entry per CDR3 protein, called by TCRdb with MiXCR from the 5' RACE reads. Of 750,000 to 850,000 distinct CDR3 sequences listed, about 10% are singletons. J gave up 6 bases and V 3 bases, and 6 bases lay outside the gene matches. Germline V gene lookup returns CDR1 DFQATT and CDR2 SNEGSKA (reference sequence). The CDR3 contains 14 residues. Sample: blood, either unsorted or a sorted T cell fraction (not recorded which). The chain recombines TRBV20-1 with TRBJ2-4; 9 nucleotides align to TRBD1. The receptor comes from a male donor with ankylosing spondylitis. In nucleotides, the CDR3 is TGCAGTGCTAGCCCCCCGGGACAGGGAAACATTCAGTACTTC. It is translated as CSASPPGQGNIQYF.